This paragraph covers one T cell receptor beta chain sequence. Sequenced by immunoSEQ multiplex PCR; TCRdb stores in-frame clones only, minus some. The sample consists of roughly 500,000 clones, about 96% of them appearing once. The CD4+ fraction was divided into a CD45RA+ naive subset and a CD45RA-negative memory subset. This sample was included in a study of shared clonotypes between healthy human individuals. Sequencing was done on a sample of naive CD4+ T cells sorted from blood. Subset reported: CD45RA+ positively selected. The TCR sequence derives from a woman aged 25 to 39 in good health.

The CDR3 DNA reads TGTGCCAGCAGCACCCCGACTAGCGGAGACACTCGCTACGAGCAGTACTTC. This encodes CASSTPTSGDTRYEQYF. The chain uses TRBV7-9 and TRBJ2-5; 9 bases fit TRBD2. The DNA end lines up better with TRBJ2-7; the J call may be wrong. CDR3 size: 17 residues. Germline V gene data show CDR1 as SEHNR and CDR2 as FQNEAQ (reference sequence).